One and the same sample provided the 14 T cell receptor beta chains below, sequenced in a study of Ad26.COV2.S vaccination and SARS-CoV-2 variants. Treatment meaning: around 19 received Ad26.COV2.S at low or high dose, single or two shots; roughly 5 received placebo; per-sample allocation not given. The study sampled participants on day 63 after the first vaccine or placebo injection. The method was immunoSEQ multiplex PCR; TCRdb's version includes in-frame clones alone and lacks a portion of them. The data show some 240,000 clones, with roughly 85% seen just once and less than 3% held by the top ten. Sequenced here: peripheral blood, sampled in a trial of Ad26.COV2.S vaccine versus placebo. The receptors originated from a person between 18 and 59 years old who received the Ad26.COV2.S COVID-19 vaccine or a placebo.

The V call is TRBV23-1, the J call TRBJ1-5, with 8 bases identical to TRBD1. Being an ORF, TRBV23-1 has a function that is uncertain. V gave up 6 bases and J gave up 7 bases; unmatched junction bases: 14. The CDR3 runs 16 residues. The CDR3 nucleotides read TGCGCCAGCAGCCGACGTGCGACAGGGGCCAGACAGCCCCAGCATTTT. This sequence encodes CASSRRATGARQPQHF.

V gene TRBV2 combines with J gene TRBJ1-2; the D is unclear. The germline gives CDR1 SNHLY, CDR2 FYNNEI. The V end was cut by 0 bases, the J end by 5 bases, with 4 bases between. The CDR3 spans 12 residues. The CDR3 protein is CASSEAVYGYTF. CDR3 DNA sequence: TGTGCCAGCAGTGAAGCAGTTTATGGCTACACCTTC.

This clone was counted once. V is TRBV19 and J is TRBJ1-2; D ambiguous. Germline V CDR1 and CDR2: LNHDA, SQIVND (reference sequence). V shed 4 bases and J shed 9 bases, with 12 bases lying between them. The CDR3 runs 12 residues. DNA of the CDR3: TGTGCCAGTAGTACAGAAAAAAGTAGCTACACCTTC. It codes for CASSTEKSSYTF.

This clone was detected once. This sequence joins TRBV20-1 and TRBJ2-3; D unclear. Trimming pared 6 bases from V and 4 bases from J, leaving 8 bases between. CDR1 DFQATT and CDR2 SNEGSKA come from the germline V gene (reference sequence). This CDR3 is 11 amino acids long. The chain's CDR3 is CSAPLADTQYF. CDR3 bases: TGCAGTGCCCCGCTCGCAGATACGCAGTATTTT.

The chain links TRBV2 to TRBJ2-3; D remains ambiguous. This CDR3 spans 14 amino acids. V was trimmed by 0 bases and J by 6 bases, leaving 10 bases between them. The V gene's germline CDR1 is SNHLY and CDR2 FYNNEI. CDR3 residues: CASSEARTGDTQYF. Here the CDR3 DNA reads TGTGCCAGCAGTGAAGCTCGCACCGGGGATACGCAGTATTTT.

The rearrangement joins TRBV6-5 to TRBJ2-7, with 7 bases that match TRBD2. The germline gives CDR1 MNHEY, CDR2 SVGAGI. This CDR3 region has 12 residues. CDR3 loop: CASRGDYYAQYV. CDR3 DNA: TGTGCCAGCAGAGGGGACTATTACGCGCAGTACGTC.

The rearrangement uses TRBV3-1 (or the pseudogene TRBV3-2) and TRBJ1-3; the D is unclear. From germline, CDR1 is LGHDT and CDR2 YNNKEL (reference sequence). Between the trimmed V and J ends, which lost 4 bases and 0 bases, there was a span of 19 bases. This CDR3 comprises 18 residues. The CDR3 spells CASSPTIYSPSSGNTIYF. The CDR3 bases are TGTGCCAGCAGCCCAACGATATACAGCCCCAGCTCTGGAAACACCATATATTTT.

V usage is TRBV7-6 and J usage is TRBJ2-7; D unresolved. V lost 4 bases and J 1 base, leaving 17 bases between the germline ends. The CDR3 is made up of 16 amino acids. From germline, CDR1 is SGHVS and CDR2 FNYEAQ. The DNA for the CDR3 is TGTGCCAGCAGCTCCCCCGAAGGGATCCAATCCTACGAGCAGTACGTC. The encoded protein is CASSSPEGIQSYEQYV.

This chain links TRBV19 with TRBJ2-2; D perhaps matches TRBD2 (6 bases). Trimming cost V 4 bases and J 5 bases, with 20 bases left between them. Per germline, CDR1 LNHDA and CDR2 SQIVND (reference sequence). The CDR3 is made up of 17 amino acids. The DNA for the CDR3 is TGTGCCAGTAGTACCCCAGGATCGGGGGTCGGGACCGGGGAGCTGTTTTTT. Its translation is CASSTPGSGVGTGELFF.

CDR3 bases: TGTGCCAGCAGCTTAGTGAGGAATGGCAATTCACCCCTCCACTTT. Translated, it gives CASSLVRNGNSPLHF. The chain couples TRBV7-2 to TRBJ1-6, with unresolved D. The germline V gene encodes CDR1 SGHTA and CDR2 FQGNSA. The V gene lost 1 base and the J gene lost 7 bases, with 11 bases spanning the gap. The CDR3 extends over 15 amino acids.

The rearrangement uses TRBV18 and TRBJ1-2, with D perhaps matching TRBD1 (6 bases). Germline V CDR1 and CDR2: KGHSH, LQKENI. V was cut by 3 bases and J by 4 bases, with 15 bases left in between. CDR3 length: 15 amino acids. DNA of the CDR3: TGTGCCAGCTCACCGGGACAAGTAGAATCCTATGGCTACACCTTC. Translation: CASSPGQVESYGYTF.

The chain employs TRBV4-2 and TRBJ2-3; 11 bases are shared with TRBD2. Germline CDR1 is LGHNA and CDR2 is YNFKEQ. J was trimmed by 0 bases and V by 1 base; bases with no gene match: 6. The CDR3 length is 18 residues. CDR3 bases: TGTGCCAGCAGCCAAGGGGGACTAGCGGCTAAGAGCACAGATACGCAGTATTTT. The encoded protein is CASSQGGLAAKSTDTQYF.

This chain uses TRBV7-9 with TRBJ1-2; 7 nucleotides match TRBD1. Germline trimming cut 5 bases from V and 6 bases from J; bases unmatched to any gene: 6. Germline CDR1 and CDR2: SEHNR and FQNEAQ (reference sequence). The CDR3 totals 13 residues. The CDR3 reads CASSPYTGDGYTF. DNA for the CDR3: TGTGCCAGCAGCCCCTATACAGGGGATGGCTACACCTTC.

The V gene is TRBV2, the J gene TRBJ1-1, with 8 bases identical to TRBD1. The CDR3 is 15 amino acids. Germline values: CDR1 SNHLY, CDR2 FYNNEI. V trimming: 3 bases; J trimming: 7 bases; junction bases outside the gene matches: 10. The CDR3 coding sequence is TGTGCCAGCAGTGAGACAGGGGCCGATGGGAGTGAAGCTTTCTTT. This codes for CASSETGADGSEAFF.